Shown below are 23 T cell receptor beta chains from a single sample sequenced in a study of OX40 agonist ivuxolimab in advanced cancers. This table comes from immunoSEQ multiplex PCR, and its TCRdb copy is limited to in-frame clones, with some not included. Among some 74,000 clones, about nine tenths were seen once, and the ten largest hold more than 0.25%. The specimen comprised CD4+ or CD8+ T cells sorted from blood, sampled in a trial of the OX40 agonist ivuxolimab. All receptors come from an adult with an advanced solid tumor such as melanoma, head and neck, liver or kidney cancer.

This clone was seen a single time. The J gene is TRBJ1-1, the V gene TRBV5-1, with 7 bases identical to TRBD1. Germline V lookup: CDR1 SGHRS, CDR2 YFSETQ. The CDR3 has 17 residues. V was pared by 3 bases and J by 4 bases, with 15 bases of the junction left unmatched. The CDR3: CASSWGTAAVRGTEAFF. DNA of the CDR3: TGCGCCAGCAGCTGGGGGACAGCCGCAGTTCGCGGCACTGAAGCTTTCTTT.

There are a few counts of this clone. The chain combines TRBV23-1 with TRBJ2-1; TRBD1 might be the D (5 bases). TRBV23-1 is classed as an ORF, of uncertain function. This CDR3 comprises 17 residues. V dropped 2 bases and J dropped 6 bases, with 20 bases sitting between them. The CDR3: CASSQPSTDQTPNEQFF. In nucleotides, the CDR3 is TGCGCCAGCAGTCAACCGTCGACAGACCAGACCCCCAATGAGCAGTTCTTC.

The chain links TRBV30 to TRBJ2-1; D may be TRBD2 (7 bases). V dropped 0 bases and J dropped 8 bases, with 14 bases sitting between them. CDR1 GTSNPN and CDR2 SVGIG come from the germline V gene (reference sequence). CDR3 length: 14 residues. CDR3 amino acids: CAWSVGGGWHEQFF. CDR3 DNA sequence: TGTGCCTGGAGTGTGGGAGGGGGTTGGCATGAGCAGTTCTTC.

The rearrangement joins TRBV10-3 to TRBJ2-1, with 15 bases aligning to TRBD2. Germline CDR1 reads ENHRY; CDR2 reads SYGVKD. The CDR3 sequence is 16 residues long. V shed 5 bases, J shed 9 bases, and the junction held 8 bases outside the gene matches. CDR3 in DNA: TGTGCCATCAGTCCCGGACTAGCGGGGGGGCTGGGTGAGCAGTTCTTC. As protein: CAISPGLAGGLGEQFF.

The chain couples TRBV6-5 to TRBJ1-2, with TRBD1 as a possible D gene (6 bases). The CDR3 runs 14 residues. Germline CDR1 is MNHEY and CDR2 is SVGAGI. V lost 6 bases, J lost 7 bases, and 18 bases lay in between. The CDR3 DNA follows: TGTGCCAGCAGCCTCGACAGGTCGGGAAGTGGCTACACCTTC. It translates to CASSLDRSGSGYTF.

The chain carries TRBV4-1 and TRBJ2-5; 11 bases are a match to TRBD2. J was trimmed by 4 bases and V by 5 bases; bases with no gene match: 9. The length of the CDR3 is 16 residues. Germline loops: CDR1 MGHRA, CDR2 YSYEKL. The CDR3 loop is CASSGGRLAGGETQYF. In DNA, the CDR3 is TGCGCCAGCAGCGGGGGGAGGCTAGCGGGGGGAGAGACCCAGTACTTC.

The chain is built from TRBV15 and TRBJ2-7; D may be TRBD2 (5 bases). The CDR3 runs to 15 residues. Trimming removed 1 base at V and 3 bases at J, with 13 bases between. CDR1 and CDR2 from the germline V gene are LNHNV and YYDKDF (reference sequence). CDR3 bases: TGTGCCACCAGCAGAGCCCTGAACGGGGTCTACGAGCAGTACTTC. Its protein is CATSRALNGVYEQYF.

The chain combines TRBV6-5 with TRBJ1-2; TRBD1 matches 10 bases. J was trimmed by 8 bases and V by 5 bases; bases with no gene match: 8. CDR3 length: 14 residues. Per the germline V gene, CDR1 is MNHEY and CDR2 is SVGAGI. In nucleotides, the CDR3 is TGTGCCAGCAGTGGACAGGGGGACCTTTGGGGCTACACCTTC. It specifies CASSGQGDLWGYTF.

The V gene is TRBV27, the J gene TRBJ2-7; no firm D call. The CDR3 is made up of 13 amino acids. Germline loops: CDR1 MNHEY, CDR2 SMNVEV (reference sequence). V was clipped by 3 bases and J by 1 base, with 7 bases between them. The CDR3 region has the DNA TGTGCCAGCAGTTTTTCACTTTCCTACGAGCAGTACTTC. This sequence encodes CASSFSLSYEQYF.

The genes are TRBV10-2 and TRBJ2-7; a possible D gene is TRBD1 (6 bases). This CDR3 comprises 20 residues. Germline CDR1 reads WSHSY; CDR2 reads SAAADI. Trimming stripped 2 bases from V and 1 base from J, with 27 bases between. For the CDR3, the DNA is TGCGCCAGCAGTGAGGAGTGGGTAACCCGGGACACTACCCTATCCTACGAGCAGTACGTC. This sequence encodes CASSEEWVTRDTTLSYEQYV.

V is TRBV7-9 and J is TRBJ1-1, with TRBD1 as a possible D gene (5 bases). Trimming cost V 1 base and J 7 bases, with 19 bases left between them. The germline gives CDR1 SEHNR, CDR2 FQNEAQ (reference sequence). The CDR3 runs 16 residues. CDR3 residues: CASSLGGGRAYYEAFF. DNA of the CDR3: TGTGCCAGCAGCTTAGGGGGAGGCAGGGCCTACTATGAAGCTTTCTTT. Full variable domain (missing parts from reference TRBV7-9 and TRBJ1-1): DTGVSQNPRHKITKRGQNVTFRCDPISEHNRLYWYRQTLGQGPEFLTYFQNEAQLEKSRLLSDRFSAERPKGSFSTLEIQRTEQGDSAMYLCASSLGGGRAYYEAFFGQGTRLTVV.

CDR3 sequence reads: CASLGQDDTEAFF. The DNA for the CDR3 is TGCGCCAGCTTGGGACAGGACGACACTGAAGCTTTCTTT. The chain is built from TRBV5-1 and TRBJ1-1, with 8 bases that match TRBD1. In germline, CDR1 is SGHRS, CDR2 YFSETQ. Trimming cost V 7 bases and J 3 bases; bases outside gene matches: 5. The CDR3 runs 13 residues.

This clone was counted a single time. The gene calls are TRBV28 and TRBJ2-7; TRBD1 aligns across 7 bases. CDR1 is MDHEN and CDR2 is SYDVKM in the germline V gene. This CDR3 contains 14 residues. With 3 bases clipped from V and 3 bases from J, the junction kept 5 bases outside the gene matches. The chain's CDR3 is CASSFSTGYYEQYV. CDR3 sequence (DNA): TGTGCCAGCAGTTTCTCGACAGGGTACTACGAGCAGTACGTC.

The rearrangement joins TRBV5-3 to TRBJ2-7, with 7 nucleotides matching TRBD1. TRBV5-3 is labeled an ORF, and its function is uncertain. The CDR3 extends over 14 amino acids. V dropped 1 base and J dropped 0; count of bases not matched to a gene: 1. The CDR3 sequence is CARSLTGVSYEQYF. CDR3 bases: TGTGCCAGAAGCTTGACAGGGGTCTCCTACGAGCAGTACTTC.

The CDR3 is CASSEALAVNTEAFF. In DNA form, the CDR3 reads TGTGCCAGCAGTGAAGCGCTTGCGGTGAACACTGAAGCTTTCTTT. The chain joins TRBV2 to TRBJ1-1; D ambiguous. CDR3 length equals 15 residues. Looked up from germline, CDR1 is SNHLY and CDR2 is FYNNEI. Trimming pared 0 bases from V and 0 bases from J, leaving 8 bases between.

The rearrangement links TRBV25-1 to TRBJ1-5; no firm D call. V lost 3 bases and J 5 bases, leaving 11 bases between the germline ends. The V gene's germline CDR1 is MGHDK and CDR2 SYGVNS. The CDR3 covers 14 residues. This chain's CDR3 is CASSDYLNDQPQHF. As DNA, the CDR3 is TGTGCCAGCAGTGACTACTTGAATGATCAGCCCCAGCATTTT.

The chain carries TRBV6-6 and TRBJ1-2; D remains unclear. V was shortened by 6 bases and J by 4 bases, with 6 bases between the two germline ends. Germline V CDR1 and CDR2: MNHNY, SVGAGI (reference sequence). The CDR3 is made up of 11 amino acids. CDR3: CASRNTYGYTF. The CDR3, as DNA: TGTGCCAGCAGAAACACCTATGGCTACACCTTC.

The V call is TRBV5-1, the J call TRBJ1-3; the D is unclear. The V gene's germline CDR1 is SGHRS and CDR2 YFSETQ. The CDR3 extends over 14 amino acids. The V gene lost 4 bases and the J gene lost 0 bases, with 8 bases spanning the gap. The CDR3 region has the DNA TGCGCCAGCAGCCCAGGTAACTCTGGAAACACCATATATTTT. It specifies CASSPGNSGNTIYF.

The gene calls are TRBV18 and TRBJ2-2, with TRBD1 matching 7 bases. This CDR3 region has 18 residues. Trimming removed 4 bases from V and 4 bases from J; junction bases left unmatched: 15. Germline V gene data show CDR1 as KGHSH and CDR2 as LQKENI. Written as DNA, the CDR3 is TGTGCCAGCTCACGAAGAGACAGGGTGGTGGTCGGCACCGGGGAGCTGTTTTTT. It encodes CASSRRDRVVVGTGELFF.

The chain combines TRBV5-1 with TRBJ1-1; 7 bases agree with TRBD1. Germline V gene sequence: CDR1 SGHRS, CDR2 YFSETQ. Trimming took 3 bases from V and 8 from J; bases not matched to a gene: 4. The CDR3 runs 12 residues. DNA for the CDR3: TGCGCCAGCAGCTGGGAGACAGGGGAAGCTTTCTTT. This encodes CASSWETGEAFF.

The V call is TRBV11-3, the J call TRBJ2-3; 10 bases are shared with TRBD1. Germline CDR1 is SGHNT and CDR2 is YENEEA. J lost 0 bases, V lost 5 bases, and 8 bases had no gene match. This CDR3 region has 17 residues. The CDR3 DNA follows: TGTGCCAGCAGCCCGGGACAGGGGATAAGTAGCACAGATACGCAGTATTTT. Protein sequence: CASSPGQGISSTDTQYF.

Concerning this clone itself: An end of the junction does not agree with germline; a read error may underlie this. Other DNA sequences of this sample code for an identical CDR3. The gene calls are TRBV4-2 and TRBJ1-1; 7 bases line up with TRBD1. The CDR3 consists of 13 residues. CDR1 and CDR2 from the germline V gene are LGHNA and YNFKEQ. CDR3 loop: CASSRTGSTEAFF. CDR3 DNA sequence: TGTGCCAGCAGCCGGACAGGCAGCACTGAGGCTTTCTTT.

Here the CDR3 reads CASIENGGNYGYTF. The CDR3, as DNA: TGTGCCAGCATCGAGAATGGGGGTAACTATGGCTACACCTTC. The V and J genes are TRBV7-9 and TRBJ1-2, with a weak D call TRBD1 (5 bases). The CDR3 spans 14 residues. Germline V gene sequence: CDR1 SEHNR, CDR2 FQNEAQ (reference sequence). V was pared by 7 bases and J by 1 base, with 13 bases between.